Listed here are 3 T cell receptor beta chains from one sample, sequenced in a study of identical twins. TCRdb itself ran the 5' RACE reads through MiXCR, one entry per CDR3 protein. Among 1.5 million to 2 million distinct CDR3 sequences listed, around a third were seen once. Sequencing used cord blood. The receptors were gathered from a newborn girl in good health.

The chain is built from TRBV7-2 and TRBJ2-3; 9 bases match TRBD2. The germline V gene has CDR1 SGHTA and CDR2 FQGNSA. The CDR3 has 18 residues. The junction had 15 bases not matched to a gene; V was cut back by 4 bases and J by 4 bases. CDR3 region: CASSYSVLAGTWPDTQYF. For the CDR3, the DNA is TGTGCCAGCAGCTACTCAGTTCTAGCGGGAACATGGCCAGATACGCAGTATTTT.

The chain couples TRBV12-3 or TRBV12-4 to TRBJ1-2; 8 bases are a match to TRBD1. V dropped 7 bases and J dropped 4; count of bases not matched to a gene: 8. This CDR3 has 14 amino acids. This CDR3 is CASTPGQGPYGYTF. In DNA form, the CDR3 reads TGTGCCAGCACCCCTGGACAGGGACCCTATGGCTACACCTTC.

The chain joins TRBV2 to TRBJ1-6; possibly TRBD1 for D (6 bases). The germline gives CDR1 SNHLY, CDR2 FYNNEI. The CDR3 is 15 residues long. Between the trimmed V and J ends, which lost 5 bases and 7 bases, there was a span of 15 bases. The CDR3 sequence: CASSIRGATNSPLHF. In nucleotides, the CDR3 is TGTGCCAGCAGTATTCGGGGGGCAACCAATTCACCCCTCCACTTT. The full variable domain, completed using reference TRBV2 and TRBJ1-6, is EPEVTQTPSHQVTQMGQEVILRCVPISNHLYFYWYRQILGQKVEFLVSFYNNEISEKSEIFDDQFSVERPDGSNFTLKIRSTKLEDSAMYFCASSIRGATNSPLHFGNGTRLTVT.